This TCR beta chain was documented in a study of CD8 T cells in ankylosing spondylitis. General study results and limits: Characteristic of ankylosing spondylitis blood, it appeared, was a TCR beta motif comprising roughly eight highly homologous variants. Those disease-linked clones were CD8+; they were also relatively rare in peripheral blood. In reactive arthritis synovial fluid and blood, some motif variants had been reported before.

Making use of molecular barcodes, quantitative 5'-RACE generated TCR beta libraries. TCRdb recomputed calls from the 5' RACE reads with MiXCR, one row per CDR3 protein. The sample has 55,000 or so distinct CDR3 sequences, less than 8.5% seen once. In this sample, this clonotype turned up many times. Antigen: not known. The CDR3 consists of 12 residues. Trimming cost V 4 bases and J 15 bases, with 16 bases left between them. The rearrangement joins TRBV12-3 or TRBV12-4 to TRBJ2-1; the D gene could be TRBD1 or TRBD2 (5 bases each). Sequencing used blood, either unsorted or a sorted T cell fraction (not recorded which). This receptor was obtained from a female donor with ankylosing spondylitis or in good health (not recorded which). CDR3 sequence: CASSSGTLSGFF. The CDR3 region has the DNA TGTGCCAGCAGTTCGGGGACCTTATCGGGGTTCTTC.